Many counts were recorded for the clone carrying this T cell receptor beta chain. TCR beta VDJ and CDR3 profiles were obtained from a genomic DNA template. TCRdb reprocessed the reads via MiXCR and lists one record per CDR3 protein. This repertoire shows some 240,000 distinct CDR3 sequences, 34% found once; its top ten account for around 1.1%. The data belong to a study of CD8+CD57+ T cells in acquired aplastic anemia. The overall study: As sequenced from healthy donors, CD4+ cells averaged about 9.8 million reads.

Looked up from germline, CDR1 is SGHRS and CDR2 is YFSETQ. The CDR3 covers 14 residues. V was pared by 0 bases and J by 4 bases, with 8 bases between. The sample consisted of sorted CD4+, CD8+, or CD8+CD57+ T cells (not recorded which) from PBMCs. This sequence originates from a human donor in good health, serving as a control. The chain combines TRBV5-1 with TRBJ1-3, with D perhaps TRBD1 (6 bases). The CDR3 DNA is TGCGCCAGCAGCTTGGGTACAGGGGGAAACACCATATATTTT. Protein sequence: CASSLGTGGNTIYF.